A selection of T cell receptor beta chains follows, all from one sample in a study of T cells after yellow fever vaccination. Each CDR3 protein gets one entry after TCRdb re-called the 5' RACE reads with MiXCR. The sample carries 500,000 to 650,000 distinct CDR3 sequences, about 12% recorded once. The material was PBMCs, obtained on the day of the yellow fever booster vaccination. Every receptor here comes from a man younger than 40 who received the YFV17D yellow fever vaccine. CDR3s include the opening cysteine and the closing phenylalanine or tryptophan. A D gene is named only where the DNA matches it firmly. Only part of the rows carry a size: once, few, many, or a class if the clone is expanded.

V gene	D gene	clone size	J gene	CDR3 protein	CDR3 DNA
TRBV7-9	.	few	TRBJ1-3	CAPGVAGNTIYF	TGTGCCCCCGGGGTAGCTGGAAACACCATATATTTT
TRBV5-1	.	few	TRBJ1-3	CASSLVGFSSGNTIYF	TGCGCCAGCAGCTTGGTTGGATTCAGCTCTGGAAACACCATATATTTT
TRBV20-1	.	many	TRBJ2-7	CSAQHPGGSYEQYF	TGCAGTGCCCAACATCCCGGAGGGTCCTACGAGCAGTACTTC
TRBV29-1	.	many	TRBJ2-1	CSVDGGNEQFF	TGCAGCGTTGATGGGGGCAATGAGCAGTTCTTC
TRBV6-2/TRBV6-3	TRBD1	few	TRBJ2-5	CASNQGAPGQETQYF	TGTGCCAGCAATCAGGGGGCACCCGGACAAGAGACCCAGTACTTC
TRBV2	.	.	TRBJ1-6	CASSEESGKNSPLHF	TGTGCCAGCAGTGAAGAGTCAGGGAAGAATTCACCCCTCCACTTT
TRBV3-1	TRBD1	.	TRBJ2-1	CASTIGQGSNEQFF	TGTGCCAGCACCATTGGACAGGGAAGCAATGAGCAGTTCTTC
TRBV19	.	.	TRBJ1-2	CASSLPGGNYGYTF	TGTGCCAGTAGTCTCCCCGGGGGCAACTATGGCTACACCTTC
TRBV11-2	TRBD1	few	TRBJ2-1	CASTIHRGSYNEQFF	TGTGCCAGCACCATCCACAGGGGATCCTACAATGAGCAGTTCTTC
TRBV9	.	.	TRBJ2-5	CASSVRVQETQYF	TGTGCCAGCAGCGTCAGGGTCCAAGAGACCCAGTACTTC
TRBV20-1	.	few	TRBJ2-1	CSASKPGHPLFRNEQFF	TGCAGTGCTTCCAAACCCGGGCACCCCCTCTTCCGCAATGAGCAGTTCTTC
TRBV12-3/TRBV12-4	.	.	TRBJ2-2	CASSLARLFF	TGTGCCAGCAGTTTAGCACGGCTGTTTTTT
TRBV18	.	few	TRBJ2-7	CASSPRMQGPADEQYF	TGTGCCAGCTCACCACGGATGCAGGGGCCGGCTGACGAGCAGTACTTC
TRBV27	TRBD1	.	TRBJ2-2	CASNAGTGFNGELFF	TGTGCCAGCAATGCCGGGACAGGGTTCAACGGGGAGCTGTTTTTT
TRBV6-5	.	few	TRBJ1-5	CASSYSRGMGQPQHF	TGTGCCAGCAGTTACTCCAGGGGAATGGGGCAGCCCCAGCATTTT
TRBV11-3	.	.	TRBJ2-7	CASSSTSRAEQYF	TGTGCCAGCAGCTCGACATCAAGGGCCGAGCAGTACTTC